This T cell receptor beta chain was found in a study of T cell responses to AZD1222 COVID-19 vaccine. Study observations and caveats: Clonal diversity was possibly underestimated, and the donors were mostly white British, with more females.

V lost 1 base, J lost 2 bases, and 6 bases lay in between. Per the germline V gene, CDR1 is SGHRS and CDR2 is YFSETQ. The CDR3 covers 13 residues. The method was immunoSEQ multiplex PCR; TCRdb's version includes in-frame clones alone and lacks a portion of them. The sample includes 100,000 or so clones, 75% to 95% of them seen just once. Note on this clone: Its cognate antigen is unknown.

The TCR sequence derives from an adult who received the AZD1222 COVID-19 vaccine. The genes are TRBV5-1 and TRBJ2-5, with D unresolved. Material: peripheral blood, obtained 28 days after the second AZD1222 dose. The CDR3 DNA follows: TGCGCCAGCAGCTTGACACCTCAAGAGACCCAGTACTTC. It codes for CASSLTPQETQYF.